These T cell receptor beta chains were read from a single sample in a study of blood T cell repertoires in COVID-19. Sequenced by immunoSEQ multiplex PCR; TCRdb stores in-frame clones only, minus some. The sample records 150,000 to 200,000 clones, more than 75% being singletons. Sequencing was performed on peripheral blood. Receptors originate from a human donor in a cohort sampled during active COVID-19. Each CDR3 is given with its conserved first and last residue. Each record gives: J gene, D gene, V gene, clone size, CDR3 DNA, CDR3 protein. D genes are given only for firm matches. The size entry is marked missing in some rows and otherwise reads once, few, many or a size class.

TRBJ2-7,TRBD1,TRBV28,once,TGTGCCAGCAGTTCCGCTCTCGGGACAGGGGGCAACTACGAGCAGTACTTC,CASSSALGTGGNYEQYF
TRBJ1-2,-,TRBV7-2,-,TGTGCCAGCAGCCCCGACTTCTCATCCCCGCAATATGGCTACACCTTC,CASSPDFSSPQYGYTF
TRBJ1-6,-,TRBV5-6,-,TGTGCCAGCAGCTTGAGTCAGGATAATTCACCCCTCCACTTT,CASSLSQDNSPLHF
TRBJ2-7,TRBD2,TRBV20-1,-,TGCAGTGCTAGTGAGGGACTATTATTCAACGAGCAGTACTTC,CSASEGLLFNEQYF
TRBJ1-1,-,TRBV28,-,TGTGCCAGCAGTTTGGCAGGGATAACTTTCTTT,CASSLAGITFF
TRBJ1-5,-,TRBV19,few,TGTGCCAGCCAGTATAGGGAGGGGCAGTCAAATCAGCCCCAGCATTTT,CASQYREGQSNQPQHF
TRBJ1-3,-,TRBV5-4,-,TGTGCCAGCAGCTTGATCGGAGGGCATGGAAACACCATATATTTT,CASSLIGGHGNTIYF
TRBJ2-1,TRBD2,TRBV7-9,-,TGTGCCAGCAGACCAACTAGCGGGAGTGATGAGCAGTTCTTC,CASRPTSGSDEQFF
TRBJ2-1,-,TRBV19,-,TGTGCCAGTACAGACAGGAGCGCCAACAATGAGCAGTTCTTC,CASTDRSANNEQFF
TRBJ1-2,TRBD1,TRBV19,-,TGTGCCAGTAGTATTATGTACAGGGGGCGAAGAGGCGATGGCTACACCTTC,CASSIMYRGRRGDGYTF
TRBJ2-1,TRBD2,TRBV2,once,TGTGCCAGCAGTGCGAGCGGGGGCGTCAGCTCCTACAATGAGCAGTTCTTC,CASSASGGVSSYNEQFF
TRBJ2-7,TRBD1,TRBV5-6,-,TGTGCCAGCAGCCTTAGGACAGGCGGCGAGCAGTACTTC,CASSLRTGGEQYF
TRBJ2-1,TRBD2,TRBV5-1,-,TGCGCCAGCAGCCAGCTTAGCGGGGTGCATGAGCAGTTCTTC,CASSQLSGVHEQFF
TRBJ1-1,-,TRBV3-1/TRBV3-2,-,TGTGCCAGCAGCCAAGCTACAGGGAGAGCTTTCTTT,CASSQATGRAFF
TRBJ2-5,-,TRBV7-9,few,TGTGCCAGCAGCTTAGGGATTGAGGGTCGAGACTTC,CASSLGIEGRDF
TRBJ1-3,TRBD1,TRBV7-6,-,TGTGCCAGCAGCCCGAGGACAGGGTCAGGAAACACCATATATTTT,CASSPRTGSGNTIYF
TRBJ1-1,-,TRBV9,-,TGTGCCAGCAGCGACCGGGACACTGAAGCTTTCTTT,CASSDRDTEAFF
TRBJ2-1,-,TRBV9,-,TGTGCCAGCAGCTCCAGCCAGGGTTACAATGAGCAGTTCTTC,CASSSSQGYNEQFF
TRBJ1-1,TRBD1,TRBV6-5,-,TGTGCCAGCACCGTTAAGGGGGCGGACACTGAAGCTTTCTTT,CASTVKGADTEAFF
TRBJ1-1,-,TRBV29-1,-,TGCAGCGCGGGACAAAGTTTTAAAGCTTTCTTT,CSAGQSFKAFF
TRBJ1-6,-,TRBV27,once,TGTGCCAGCAGCCTGTACCCAGGGTCACCCCTCCACTTT,CASSLYPGSPLHF
TRBJ1-2,-,TRBV28,-,TGTGCCACCACCCAAAGCGGGGGAGAATATGGCTACACCTTC,CATTQSGGEYGYTF
TRBJ2-1,-,TRBV7-2,-,TGTGCCAGCAGCTTGGCTAGTTATACTTCCTACAATGAGCAGTTCTTC,CASSLASYTSYNEQFF
TRBJ2-2,-,TRBV6-2/TRBV6-3,-,TGTGCCAGCAGTCCAGGCAGGGCGATTCGGAACACCGGGGAGCTGTTTTTT,CASSPGRAIRNTGELFF
TRBJ2-7,TRBD2,TRBV28,-,TGTGCCAGCAGGGCTAGCGGGAGCATGTACGAGCAGTACTTC,CASRASGSMYEQYF
TRBJ2-4,-,TRBV10-3,-,TGTGCCATCAGTGAGTCCTGGGGCAATACAGGGACCAAAAACATTCAGTACTTC,CAISESWGNTGTKNIQYF
TRBJ2-1,TRBD2,TRBV4-1,-,TGCGCCCGCAGCCGGGGGGGACTAGCGGGTACCTACAATGAGCAGTTCTTC,CARSRGGLAGTYNEQFF
TRBJ2-7,-,TRBV18,-,TGTGCCAGCTCCCCACAGCCCTCCTACGAGCAGTACTTC,CASSPQPSYEQYF
TRBJ2-1,TRBD2,TRBV27,-,TGTGCCAGCTCATTCGGGACTAGCGGGGGGTACAATGAGCAGTTCTTC,CASSFGTSGGYNEQFF
TRBJ2-1,TRBD1,TRBV12-3/TRBV12-4,-,TGTGCCAGCAGTTTCTCGACAGGGGGCCAGTTCTTC,CASSFSTGGQFF
TRBJ2-1,-,TRBV11-3,-,TGTGCCAGCAGCTTAGATGGGAGCTCCTACAATGAGCAGTTCTTC,CASSLDGSSYNEQFF
TRBJ1-5,TRBD1,TRBV30,-,TGTGCCTGGAGTGTACGTAGAGGGGGCGGGTATAGCAATCAGCCCCAGCATTTT,CAWSVRRGGGYSNQPQHF
TRBJ2-4,-,TRBV7-2,-,TGTGCCAGCAGCTCAAAGACAGGTTTGAGCTTTAGCATTCAGTACTTC,CASSSKTGLSFSIQYF
TRBJ2-7,-,TRBV6-5,-,TGTGCCAGCAGGGACCGGGACACACTGTCCTACGAGCAGTACTTC,CASRDRDTLSYEQYF
TRBJ2-7,TRBD2,TRBV5-1,-,TGCGCCAGCAGCTTGGGGGTAGCGGGAGCGAGCGAGCAGTACTTC,CASSLGVAGASEQYF
TRBJ1-4,-,TRBV9,-,TGTGCCAGCAGCGGCGGGGGAGGTGAAAAACTGTTTTTT,CASSGGGGEKLFF
TRBJ2-1,-,TRBV6-2/TRBV6-3,-,TGTGCCAGCAGTTACTCGCGGACTGGGTCCTCCTACAATGAGCAGTTCTTC,CASSYSRTGSSYNEQFF
TRBJ1-3,-,TRBV5-6,-,TGTGCCAGCAGCTCCCTGATGACAGGAAACACCATATATTTT,CASSSLMTGNTIYF
TRBJ2-2,-,TRBV10-3,-,TGTGCCATCAGTGAGTCGCTGACAGGTCCTGGGGAGCTGTTTTTT,CAISESLTGPGELFF